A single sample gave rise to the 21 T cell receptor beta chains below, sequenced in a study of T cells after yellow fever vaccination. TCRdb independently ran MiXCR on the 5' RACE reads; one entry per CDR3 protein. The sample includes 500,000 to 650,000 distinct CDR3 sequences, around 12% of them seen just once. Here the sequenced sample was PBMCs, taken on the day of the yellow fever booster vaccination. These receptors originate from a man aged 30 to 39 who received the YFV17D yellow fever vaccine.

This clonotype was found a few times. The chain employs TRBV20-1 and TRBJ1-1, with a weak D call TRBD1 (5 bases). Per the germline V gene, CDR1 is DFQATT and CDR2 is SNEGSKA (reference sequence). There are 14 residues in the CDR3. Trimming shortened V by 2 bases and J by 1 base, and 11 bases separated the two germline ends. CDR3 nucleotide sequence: TGCAGTGCTAGACAAGGGGCGGCGAACACTGAAGCTTTCTTT. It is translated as CSARQGAANTEAFF.

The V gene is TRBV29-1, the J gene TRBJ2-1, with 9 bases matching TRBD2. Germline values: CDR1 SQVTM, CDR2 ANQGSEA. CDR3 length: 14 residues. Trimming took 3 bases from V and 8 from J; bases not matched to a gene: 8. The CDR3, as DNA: TGCAGCGTTGAGCCCCGGGCGGGGGGGGATGAGCAGTTCTTC. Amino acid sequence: CSVEPRAGGDEQFF.

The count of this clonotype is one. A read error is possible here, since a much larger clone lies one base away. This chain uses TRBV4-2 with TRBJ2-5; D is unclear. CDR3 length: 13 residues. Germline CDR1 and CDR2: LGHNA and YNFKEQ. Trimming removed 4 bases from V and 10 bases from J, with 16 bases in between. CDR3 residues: CASSPMDRSDQYF. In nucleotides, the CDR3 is TGTGCCAGCAGCCCGATGGACCGTTCGGACCAGTACTTC.

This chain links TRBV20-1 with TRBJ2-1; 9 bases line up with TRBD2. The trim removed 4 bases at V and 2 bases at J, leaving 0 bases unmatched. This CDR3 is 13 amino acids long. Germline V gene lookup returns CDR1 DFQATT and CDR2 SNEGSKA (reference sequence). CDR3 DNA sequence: TGCAGTGCTACTAGCGGGACCTACAATGAGCAGTTCTTC. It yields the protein CSATSGTYNEQFF.

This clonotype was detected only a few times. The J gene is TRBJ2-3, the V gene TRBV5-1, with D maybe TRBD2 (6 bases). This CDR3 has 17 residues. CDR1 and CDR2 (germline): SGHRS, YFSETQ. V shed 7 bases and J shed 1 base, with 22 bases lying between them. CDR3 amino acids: CASQSGTGEFGTDTQYF. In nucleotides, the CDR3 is TGCGCCAGCCAAAGTGGTACGGGAGAATTTGGCACAGATACGCAGTATTTT.

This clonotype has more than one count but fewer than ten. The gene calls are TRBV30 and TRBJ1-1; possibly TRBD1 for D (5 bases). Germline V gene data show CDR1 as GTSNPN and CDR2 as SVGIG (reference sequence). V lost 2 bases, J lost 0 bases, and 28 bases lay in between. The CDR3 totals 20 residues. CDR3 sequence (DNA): TGTGCCTGGAGTTTTCGAGACTCGGGACGGCAAAAACAAATGAACACTGAAGCTTTCTTT. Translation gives CAWSFRDSGRQKQMNTEAFF.

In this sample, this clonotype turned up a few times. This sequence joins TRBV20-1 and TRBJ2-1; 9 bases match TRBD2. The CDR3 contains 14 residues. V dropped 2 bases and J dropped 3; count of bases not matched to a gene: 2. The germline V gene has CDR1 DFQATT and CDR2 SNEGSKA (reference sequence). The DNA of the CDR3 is TGCAGTGCTAGACGACTAGCGGTCTACAATGAGCAGTTCTTC. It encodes CSARRLAVYNEQFF.

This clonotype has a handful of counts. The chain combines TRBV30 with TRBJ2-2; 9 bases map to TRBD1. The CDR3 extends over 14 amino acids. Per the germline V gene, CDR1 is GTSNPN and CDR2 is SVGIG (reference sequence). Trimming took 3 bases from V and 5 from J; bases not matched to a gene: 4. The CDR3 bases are TGTGCCTGGAGGGGACAGGGACGGACCGGGGAGCTGTTTTTT. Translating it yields CAWRGQGRTGELFF.

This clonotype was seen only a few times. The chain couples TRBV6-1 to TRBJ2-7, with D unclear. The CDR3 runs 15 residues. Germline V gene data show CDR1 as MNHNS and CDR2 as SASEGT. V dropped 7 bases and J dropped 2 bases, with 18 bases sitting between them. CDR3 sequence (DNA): TGTGCCAGCAATGTCCAATTGATAGATACCTACGAGCAGTACTTC. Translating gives CASNVQLIDTYEQYF.

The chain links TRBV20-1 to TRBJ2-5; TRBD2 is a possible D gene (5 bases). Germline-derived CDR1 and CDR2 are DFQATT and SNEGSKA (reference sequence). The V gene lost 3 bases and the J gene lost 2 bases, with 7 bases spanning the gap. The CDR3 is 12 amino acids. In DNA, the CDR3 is TGCAGTGCTAGCCCGGGGCAAGAGACCCAGTACTTC. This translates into CSASPGQETQYF.

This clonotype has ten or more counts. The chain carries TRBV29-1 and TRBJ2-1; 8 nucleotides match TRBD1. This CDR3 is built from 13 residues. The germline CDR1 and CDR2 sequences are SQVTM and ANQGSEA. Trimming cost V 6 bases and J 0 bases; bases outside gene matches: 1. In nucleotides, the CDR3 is TGCAGCGTAGACAGGGGCTCCTACAATGAGCAGTTCTTC. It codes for CSVDRGSYNEQFF.

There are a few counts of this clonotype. CDR3 amino acids: CASSLAGGVAMLETQYF. The DNA of the CDR3 is TGTGCCAGCAGTTTGGCCGGAGGAGTCGCGATGCTTGAGACCCAGTACTTC. V gene TRBV6-5 combines with J gene TRBJ2-5; the D gene is possibly TRBD2 (5 bases). CDR1 is MNHEY and CDR2 is SVGAGI in the germline V gene. This CDR3 comprises 17 residues. V lost 4 bases to trimming and J lost 5 bases, with 23 bases between them.

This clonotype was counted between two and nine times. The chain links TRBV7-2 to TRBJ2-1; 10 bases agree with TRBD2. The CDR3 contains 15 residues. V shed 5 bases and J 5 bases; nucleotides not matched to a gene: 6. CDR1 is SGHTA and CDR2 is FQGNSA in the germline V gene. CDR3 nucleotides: TGTGCCAGCAGCCCCTTTCTAGCGGGGGACAATGAGCAGTTCTTC. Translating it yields CASSPFLAGDNEQFF.

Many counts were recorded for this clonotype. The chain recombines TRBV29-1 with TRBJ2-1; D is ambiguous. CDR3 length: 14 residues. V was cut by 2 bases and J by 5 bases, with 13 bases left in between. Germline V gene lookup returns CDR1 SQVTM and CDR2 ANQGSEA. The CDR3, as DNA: TGCAGCGTTGAAACACCACCTGCTGACAATGAGCAGTTCTTC. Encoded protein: CSVETPPADNEQFF.

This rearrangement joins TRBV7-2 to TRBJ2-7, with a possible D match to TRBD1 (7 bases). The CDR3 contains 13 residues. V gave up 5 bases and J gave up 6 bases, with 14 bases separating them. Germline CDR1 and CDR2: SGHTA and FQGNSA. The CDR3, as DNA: TGTGCCAGCAGCCCAGACAGGGAGGTCGAGCAGTACTTC. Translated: CASSPDREVEQYF.

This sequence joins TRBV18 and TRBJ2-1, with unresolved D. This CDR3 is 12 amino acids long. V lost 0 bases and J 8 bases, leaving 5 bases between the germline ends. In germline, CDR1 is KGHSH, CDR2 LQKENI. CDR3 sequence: CASSPPVYEQFF. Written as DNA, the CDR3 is TGTGCCAGCTCACCACCGGTTTATGAGCAGTTCTTC. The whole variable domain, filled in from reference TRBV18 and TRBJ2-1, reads NAGVMQNPRHLVRRRGQEARLRCSPMKGHSHVYWYRQLPEEGLKFMVYLQKENIIDESGMPKERFSAEFPKEGPSILRIQQVVRGDSAAYFCASSPPVYEQFFGPGTRLTVL.

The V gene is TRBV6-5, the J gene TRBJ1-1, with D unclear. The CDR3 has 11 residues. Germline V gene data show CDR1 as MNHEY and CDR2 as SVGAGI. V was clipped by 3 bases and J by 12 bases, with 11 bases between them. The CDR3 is CASSYSRATFF. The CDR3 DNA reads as TGTGCCAGCAGTTATTCTCGGGCAACTTTCTTT.

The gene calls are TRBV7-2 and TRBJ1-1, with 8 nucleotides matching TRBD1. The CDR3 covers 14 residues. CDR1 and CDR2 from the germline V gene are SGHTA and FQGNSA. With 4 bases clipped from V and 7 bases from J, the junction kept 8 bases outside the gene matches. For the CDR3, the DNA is TGTGCCAGCAGCTCAGGACAGGGCCACGGTGAAGCTTTCTTT. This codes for CASSSGQGHGEAFF.

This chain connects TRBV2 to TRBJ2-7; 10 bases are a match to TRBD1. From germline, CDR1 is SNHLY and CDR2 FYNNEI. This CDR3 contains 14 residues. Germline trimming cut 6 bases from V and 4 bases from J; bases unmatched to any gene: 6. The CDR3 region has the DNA TGTGCCAGCAGCAAGACAGGGGGCCAGTACGAGCAGTACTTC. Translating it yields CASSKTGGQYEQYF. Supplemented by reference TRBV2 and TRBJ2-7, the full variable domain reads EPEVTQTPSHQVTQMGQEVILRCVPISNHLYFYWYRQILGQKVEFLVSFYNNEISEKSEIFDDQFSVERPDGSNFTLKIRSTKLEDSAMYFCASSKTGGQYEQYFGPGTRLTVT.

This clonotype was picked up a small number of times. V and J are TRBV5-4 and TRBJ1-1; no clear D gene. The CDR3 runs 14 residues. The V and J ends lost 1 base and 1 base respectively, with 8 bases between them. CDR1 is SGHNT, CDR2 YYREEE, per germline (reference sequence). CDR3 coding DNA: TGTGCCAGCAGCTTGTGGTGGGGGAACACTGAAGCTTTCTTT. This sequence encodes CASSLWWGNTEAFF.

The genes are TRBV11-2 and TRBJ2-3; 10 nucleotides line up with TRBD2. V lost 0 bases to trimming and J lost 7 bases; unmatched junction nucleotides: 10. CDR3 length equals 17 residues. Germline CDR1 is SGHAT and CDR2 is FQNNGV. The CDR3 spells CASSLEGSLAGVNTQYF. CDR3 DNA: TGTGCCAGCAGCTTAGAGGGTAGCCTAGCGGGGGTGAATACGCAGTATTTT.